The 17 T cell receptor beta chains reported below all come from one sample, sequenced in a study of blood T cell repertoires in COVID-19. Some clones are missing from TCRdb's copy, which holds only in-frame ones; the method was immunoSEQ multiplex PCR. The sample lists some 170,000 clones, around 81% occurring once. The sequenced material came from peripheral blood. Receptors were obtained from a woman in her 40s with COVID-19, enrolled during active disease.

V is TRBV11-2 and J is TRBJ2-2, with 7 positions matching TRBD1. Germline V gene lookup returns CDR1 SGHAT and CDR2 FQNNGV. The J segment lost 5 bases and the V segment lost 4 bases, leaving 7 bases of the junction unmatched. The CDR3 sequence is 15 residues long. CDR3 nucleotides: TGTGCCAGCAGCTCCCACAGGGGTGAGACCGGGGAGCTGTTTTTT. Its protein product is CASSSHRGETGELFF. Together with reference TRBV11-2 and TRBJ2-2, the CDR3 gives the full variable domain: EAGVAQSPRYKIIEKRQSVAFWCNPISGHATLYWYQQILGQGPKLLIQFQNNGVVDDSQLPKDRFSAERLKGVDSTLKIQPAKLEDSAVYLCASSSHRGETGELFFGEGSRLTVL.

This clone has only one observation. Here the CDR3 DNA reads TGTGCCAGCAGCAAATGGGACAGAAACTATGGCTACACCTTC. Translated: CASSKWDRNYGYTF. This chain links TRBV21-1 with TRBJ1-2; the D call TRBD1 from the table was never checked on the DNA. TRBV21-1 is deemed a pseudogene. The CDR3 loop spans 14 amino acids.

The chain couples TRBV18 to TRBJ1-3; tentatively, D is TRBD1 (6 bases). This CDR3 has 15 residues. CDR1 KGHSH and CDR2 LQKENI come from the germline V gene. The ends were cut back, 3 bases at V and 0 bases at J, with 9 bases in the middle. The CDR3 DNA reads as TGTGCCAGCTCACCTAAGGACAGCTCTGGAAACACCATATATTTT. Protein: CASSPKDSSGNTIYF.

The chain links TRBV30 to TRBJ1-5, with D unresolved. The CDR3 extends over 12 amino acids. Per the germline V gene, CDR1 is GTSNPN and CDR2 is SVGIG (reference sequence). Trimming shortened V by 6 bases and J by 7 bases, and 13 bases separated the two germline ends. CDR3 bases: TGTGCCTGTTCGGGGAATAGGCAGCCCCAGCATTTT. Translation: CACSGNRQPQHF.

J is TRBJ2-3 and V is TRBV7-6, with D tentatively TRBD1 (5 bases). The V and J ends lost 2 bases and 0 bases respectively, with 9 bases between them. Germline V gene lookup returns CDR1 SGHVS and CDR2 FNYEAQ. This CDR3 is 15 amino acids long. The CDR3 nucleotides are TGTGCCAGCAGCTTATGGGGCGGTAGCACAGATACGCAGTATTTT. It yields the protein CASSLWGGSTDTQYF.

In DNA form, the CDR3 reads TGTGCCTGGGGGACAGGGGGTCACATTCAGTACTTC. Amino acids: CAWGTGGHIQYF. This sequence joins TRBV30 and TRBJ2-4, with 11 bases that match TRBD1. The CDR3 is made up of 12 amino acids. Germline V gene sequence: CDR1 GTSNPN, CDR2 SVGIG (reference sequence). With V trimmed by 5 bases and J by 8 bases, 2 bases remained unmatched.

The genes are TRBV27 and TRBJ2-1; 11 nucleotides line up with TRBD2. The germline CDR1 and CDR2 sequences are MNHEY and SMNVEV (reference sequence). The J segment lost 5 bases and the V segment lost 4 bases, leaving 7 bases of the junction unmatched. This CDR3 comprises 16 residues. The CDR3 bases are TGTGCCAGCAGTTCTCTAGCGGGAGGTCATAACAATGAGCAGTTCTTC. Protein: CASSSLAGGHNNEQFF.

This chain connects TRBV15 to TRBJ2-1; possible D gene TRBD2, 7 bases. The CDR3 length is 14 residues. V shed 5 bases and J shed 10 bases, with 18 bases lying between them. Germline CDR1 and CDR2: LNHNV and YYDKDF (reference sequence). This chain's CDR3 is CATSAPGGGREQFF. CDR3 nucleotide sequence: TGTGCCACCAGCGCCCCGGGGGGCGGACGGGAGCAGTTCTTC.

V gene TRBV4-1 combines with J gene TRBJ2-5; unclear D gene. The CDR3 runs to 15 residues. Germline CDR1 MGHRA, CDR2 YSYEKL. V dropped 0 bases and J dropped 5 bases, with 13 bases sitting between them. This CDR3 reads CASSQEGGPRETQYF. The CDR3 DNA is TGCGCCAGCAGCCAAGAAGGCGGCCCCCGGGAGACCCAGTACTTC.

This chain uses TRBV6-5 with TRBJ2-7, with a tentative D call TRBD1 (6 bases). This CDR3 has 14 residues. V was shortened by 4 bases and J by 2 bases, with 12 bases between the two germline ends. CDR1 is MNHEY and CDR2 is SVGAGI in the germline V gene. The CDR3 reads CASSFRDTTYEQYF. The DNA of the CDR3 is TGTGCCAGCAGTTTCCGGGACACAACCTACGAGCAGTACTTC.

The chain is built from TRBV19 and TRBJ1-3; D might be TRBD1 (6 bases). V gave up 9 bases and J gave up 0 bases, with 15 bases separating them. The CDR3 extends over 15 amino acids. Germline V lookup: CDR1 LNHDA, CDR2 SQIVND (reference sequence). CDR3 bases: TGTGCCAGGCTGGACAGCGAGTACTCTGGAAACACCATATATTTT. Its protein is CARLDSEYSGNTIYF.

The chain combines TRBV5-3 with TRBJ2-7; no reliable D call. Being an ORF, TRBV5-3 has a function that is uncertain. V was clipped by 6 bases and J by 7 bases, with 14 bases between them. The CDR3 runs to 12 residues. The CDR3 is CARILATGEQYV. CDR3 coding DNA: TGTGCCAGAATCCTGGCCACCGGGGAGCAGTACGTC.

The chain uses TRBV10-3 and TRBJ1-5; 7 bases agree with TRBD1. V was pared by 2 bases and J by 2 bases, with 3 bases of the junction left unmatched. Germline-derived CDR1 and CDR2 are ENHRY and SYGVKD. The CDR3 consists of 15 residues. The CDR3 sequence is CAISEEGAGNQPQHF. The CDR3 region has the DNA TGTGCCATCAGTGAGGAGGGGGCAGGCAATCAGCCCCAGCATTTT.

This clone is a singleton in its sample. This chain uses TRBV2 with TRBJ2-6; weak D call: TRBD2 (6 bases). CDR1 and CDR2 from the germline V gene are SNHLY and FYNNEI. V was pared by 9 bases and J by 0 bases, with 15 bases between. The CDR3 loop spans 16 amino acids. Here the CDR3 DNA reads TGTGCCAGACTCCGGGACTGGGCCTCTGGGGCCAACGTCCTGACTTTC. Amino acids: CARLRDWASGANVLTF.

The chain uses TRBV7-9 and TRBJ2-5; 7 bases are shared with TRBD2. This CDR3 comprises 14 residues. Per the germline V gene, CDR1 is SEHNR and CDR2 is FQNEAQ (reference sequence). With V trimmed by 3 bases and J by 2 bases, 3 bases remained unmatched. Here the CDR3 reads CASSFGGGQETQYF. CDR3 nucleotide sequence: TGTGCCAGCAGCTTCGGGGGAGGGCAAGAGACCCAGTACTTC.

The DNA of the CDR3 is TGTGCCAGCTCACCAAACAGGGGGTCGTCTGGCTACACCTTC. Translation gives CASSPNRGSSGYTF. The rearrangement links TRBV18 to TRBJ1-2; 8 bases line up with TRBD1. CDR1 is KGHSH and CDR2 is LQKENI in the germline V gene. The trim removed 2 bases at V and 7 bases at J, leaving 6 bases unmatched. This CDR3 has 14 amino acids.

The rearrangement uses TRBV11-2 and TRBJ2-3; D is possibly TRBD1 (6 bases). The V end was cut by 4 bases, the J end by 1 base, with 12 bases between. This CDR3 is 15 amino acids long. Germline lookup yields CDR1 SGHAT and CDR2 FQNNGV. The chain's CDR3 is CASSSTGMGTDTQYF. Here the CDR3 DNA reads TGTGCCAGCAGCTCCACAGGGATGGGCACAGATACGCAGTATTTT. Filled out from reference TRBV11-2 and TRBJ2-3, the complete variable domain reads EAGVAQSPRYKIIEKRQSVAFWCNPISGHATLYWYQQILGQGPKLLIQFQNNGVVDDSQLPKDRFSAERLKGVDSTLKIQPAKLEDSAVYLCASSSTGMGTDTQYFGPGTRLTVL.